Sequencing of this TCR beta chain was carried out in a study of T cells in Graves' hyperthyroidism and ophthalmopathy. Findings of the study overall: Ophthalmopathy stood apart from stable hyperthyroidism in a 13 V-J model.

The study defined stable Graves' hyperthyroidism as no ophthalmopathy progression within 18 months. Amplified TCR beta CDR3 regions came from RNA transcripts. TCR CDR3 underwent first-round RT-PCR with the HTBI primer set. TCRdb used MiXCR to reprocess the multiplex PCR reads, holding one entry per CDR3 protein. The data hold around 500,000 distinct CDR3 sequences, with approximately 15% observed a single time. As to this clonotype: The target antigen is unknown.

The CDR3 runs to 14 residues. With 2 bases clipped from V and 8 bases from J, the junction kept 6 bases outside the gene matches. Looked up from germline, CDR1 is LGHNA and CDR2 is YNFKEQ. This receptor was obtained from a woman between 18 and 29 years old with Graves' hyperthyroidism. Material: blood. The chain couples TRBV4-2 to TRBJ2-1; 7 bases align to TRBD2. CDR3 amino acids: CASSQSRLADEQFF. CDR3 coding DNA: TGTGCCAGCAGCCAATCTCGACTAGCCGATGAGCAGTTCTTC.